Each of the 20 T cell receptor beta chains below was sequenced from the same sample in a study of shared clonotypes between healthy human individuals. The naive CD8 fraction comprised CD45RO-negative cells positively selected for CCR7 and excluded terminally differentiated effector memory CD45RA+ cells. The method was immunoSEQ multiplex PCR; TCRdb's version includes in-frame clones alone and lacks a portion of them. Of 1.5 million to 2.5 million clones listed, roughly 94% are singletons. The sequencing input was naive CD8+ T cells sorted from blood. These receptors were taken from a man aged 18-30 years in good health.

The V and J genes are TRBV5-1 and TRBJ2-1, with TRBD2 matching 9 bases. Germline V gene lookup returns CDR1 SGHRS and CDR2 YFSETQ. J lost 6 bases, V lost 0 bases, and 7 bases had no gene match. This CDR3 is built from 16 residues. CDR3 residues: CASSLAAGGPSNEQFF. CDR3 sequence (DNA): TGCGCCAGCAGCTTGGCTGCGGGAGGGCCGAGCAATGAGCAGTTCTTC.

V is TRBV2 and J is TRBJ2-3; D unresolved. Deletions cut 8 bases from V and 2 bases from J, with 17 bases between. The CDR3 sequence is 15 residues long. Germline loops: CDR1 SNHLY, CDR2 FYNNEI. The CDR3, as DNA: TGTGCCAGCGGTTTGGGGATAACCTCCACAGATACGCAGTATTTT. Protein product: CASGLGITSTDTQYF.

The CDR3 nucleotides read TGTGCCAGTAAGAGGGGCCCTATGAACACTGAAGCTTTCTTT. Its translation: CASKRGPMNTEAFF. V gene TRBV19 combines with J gene TRBJ1-1, with D perhaps matching TRBD1 (5 bases). Trimming left V 7 bases short and J 0 bases short, with 12 bases between. The germline V gene has CDR1 LNHDA and CDR2 SQIVND (reference sequence). This CDR3 region has 14 residues.

The chain couples TRBV5-5 to TRBJ2-3; D is unclear. The CDR3 is 16 residues long. V shed 4 bases and J shed 0 bases, with 15 bases lying between them. The V gene's germline CDR1 is SGHKS and CDR2 YYEKEE (reference sequence). The CDR3 nucleotides are TGTGCCAGCAGCCTAGAGGATACCTCTAGCACAGATACGCAGTATTTT. Its translation: CASSLEDTSSTDTQYF.

As regards this clone: The identical CDR3 is also encoded by other nucleotide sequences in the sample. The rearrangement uses TRBV9 and TRBJ1-6; D ambiguous. The germline V and J ends were trimmed by 0 bases and 5 bases, with 6 bases remaining between them. Germline V CDR1 and CDR2: SGDLS, YYNGEE. The CDR3 spans 14 residues. CDR3 nucleotides: TGTGCCAGCAGCGTAGCCGGAGATAATTCACCCCTCCACTTT. This encodes CASSVAGDNSPLHF.

The V gene is TRBV5-1, the J gene TRBJ2-7; tentative D call: TRBD1 (5 bases). Germline loops: CDR1 SGHRS, CDR2 YFSETQ. This CDR3 is 15 amino acids long. Trimming took 1 base from V and 3 from J, leaving 14 bases between them. In nucleotides, the CDR3 is TGCGCCAGCAGCTTGAGGGGCTCTGAATTCTACGAGCAGTACTTC. Encoded protein: CASSLRGSEFYEQYF.

This clone was observed once. Other DNA variants within this sample encode the same CDR3. The V call is TRBV11-2, the J call TRBJ2-7; D is unresolved. Germline-derived CDR1 and CDR2 are SGHAT and FQNNGV. CDR3 length: 11 amino acids. The germline V and J ends were trimmed by 1 base and 9 bases, with 7 bases remaining between them. In nucleotides, the CDR3 is TGTGCCAGCAGCTTAGGTGATGGGCAGTACTTC. As protein: CASSLGDGQYF.

V and J are TRBV4-1 and TRBJ2-3; D call uncertain. Between the trimmed V and J ends, which lost 1 base and 1 base, there was a span of 15 bases. The CDR3 runs 17 residues. Germline assignment: CDR1 MGHRA and CDR2 YSYEKL. Here the CDR3 reads CASSQVSSGRGTDTQYF. For the CDR3, the DNA is TGCGCCAGCAGCCAAGTTTCCAGTGGACGGGGCACAGATACGCAGTATTTT.

The chain uses TRBV7-6 and TRBJ2-7, with 8 bases that match TRBD1. J lost 7 bases, V lost 5 bases, and 10 bases had no gene match. The CDR3 runs to 14 residues. The germline CDR1 and CDR2 sequences are SGHVS and FNYEAQ. Here the CDR3 DNA reads TGTGCCAGCAGCCCTGGACAGGGCGGTGGAGAGCAGTACTTC. Its protein product is CASSPGQGGGEQYF.

This sequence joins TRBV10-3 and TRBJ2-7; 10 bases match TRBD2. This CDR3 spans 18 amino acids. Losses at the gene ends were 5 bases for V and 2 bases for J; bases not matched to a gene: 15. The germline CDR1 and CDR2 sequences are ENHRY and SYGVKD. DNA of the CDR3: TGTGCCATCAGTTACTGGGCTAGCGGGGGAAAGCTTACCTACGAGCAGTACTTC. Its protein is CAISYWASGGKLTYEQYF.

CDR3 protein: CATRTGTGELFF. The CDR3 DNA reads as TGTGCCACCCGGACCGGTACCGGGGAGCTGTTTTTT. V gene TRBV7-9 combines with J gene TRBJ2-2; D unresolved. The CDR3 covers 12 residues. Germline V gene sequence: CDR1 SEHNR, CDR2 FQNEAQ (reference sequence). The ends were cut back, 10 bases at V and 5 bases at J, with 11 bases in the middle.

The chain carries TRBV28 and TRBJ2-1, with 7 positions matching TRBD1. This CDR3 has 16 residues. Germline V lookup: CDR1 MDHEN, CDR2 SYDVKM. V gave up 4 bases and J gave up 5 bases; unmatched junction bases: 11. The CDR3: CASSSPDRSLNNEQFF. Written as DNA, the CDR3 is TGTGCCAGCAGTTCCCCGGACAGGTCATTAAACAATGAGCAGTTCTTC.

V and J are TRBV19 and TRBJ2-7; 10 bases line up with TRBD2. V was pared by 4 bases and J by 3 bases, with 3 bases of the junction left unmatched. Germline CDR1 reads LNHDA; CDR2 reads SQIVND (reference sequence). There are 14 residues in the CDR3. The CDR3 bases are TGTGCCAGTAGTACAGGACTAGCGGACTACGAGCAGTACTTC. As protein: CASSTGLADYEQYF.

This chain joins TRBV4-3 and TRBJ1-4, with 8 bases matching TRBD1. Germline trimming cut 0 bases from V and 6 bases from J; bases unmatched to any gene: 6. Germline CDR1 and CDR2: LGHNA and YSLEER. The CDR3 has 16 amino acids. DNA of the CDR3: TGCGCCAGCAGCCAAGATCTATTACAGGGGGATGAAAAACTGTTTTTT. Translation: CASSQDLLQGDEKLFF.

The chain uses TRBV4-1 and TRBJ1-5; 7 bases map to TRBD1. The ends lost 3 bases at V and 4 bases at J; junction bases unmatched: 12. The germline gives CDR1 MGHRA, CDR2 YSYEKL. The CDR3 covers 17 residues. CDR3 residues: CASSHPPTGAGNQPQHF. The CDR3 nucleotides are TGCGCCAGCAGCCACCCACCAACAGGGGCGGGGAATCAGCCCCAGCATTTT.

CDR3 bases: TGCGCCAGCAGTGGGAGGGAAGGCTACGAGCAGTACTTC. Protein product: CASSGREGYEQYF. The V and J genes are TRBV10-2 and TRBJ2-7, with a possible D match to TRBD2 (6 bases). This CDR3 region has 13 residues. Trimming took off 4 bases at V and 3 bases at J, with 10 bases between the two ends. CDR1 and CDR2 from the germline V gene are WSHSY and SAAADI.

The chain combines TRBV29-1 with TRBJ1-1, with D tentatively TRBD1 (5 bases). This CDR3 has 11 residues. Germline CDR1 reads SQVTM; CDR2 reads ANQGSEA. V was cut by 1 base and J by 10 bases, with 10 bases left in between. DNA for the CDR3: TGCAGCGTTGAAGGGGGCGACGGAGCTTTCTTT. Translation: CSVEGGDGAFF.

The chain's CDR3 is CAWTLGQEGQFF. CDR3 coding DNA: TGTGCCTGGACCCTGGGACAGGAAGGGCAGTTCTTC. This chain uses TRBV30 with TRBJ2-1, with 8 nucleotides matching TRBD1. Germline assignment: CDR1 GTSNPN and CDR2 SVGIG (reference sequence). The CDR3 is 12 residues long. Trimming took 4 bases from V and 12 from J; bases not matched to a gene: 8.

The chain is built from TRBV7-8 and TRBJ2-7, with a possible D match to TRBD1 (6 bases). The V and J ends lost 3 bases and 5 bases respectively, with 14 bases between them. CDR3 size: 14 residues. The germline CDR1 and CDR2 sequences are SGHVS and FQNEAQ. The CDR3 here is CASSLDQGPHEQYF. The CDR3 bases are TGTGCCAGCAGCTTGGACCAGGGGCCCCACGAGCAGTACTTC.

CDR3 residues: CASSQDRRLAAYNEQFF. The CDR3 DNA is TGCGCCAGCAGCCAAGACCGTCGGCTAGCGGCCTACAATGAGCAGTTCTTC. V gene TRBV4-3 combines with J gene TRBJ2-1, with 7 positions matching TRBD2. Per germline, CDR1 LGHNA and CDR2 YSLEER. The CDR3 has 17 amino acids. V trimming: 0 bases; J trimming: 2 bases; junction bases outside the gene matches: 7.